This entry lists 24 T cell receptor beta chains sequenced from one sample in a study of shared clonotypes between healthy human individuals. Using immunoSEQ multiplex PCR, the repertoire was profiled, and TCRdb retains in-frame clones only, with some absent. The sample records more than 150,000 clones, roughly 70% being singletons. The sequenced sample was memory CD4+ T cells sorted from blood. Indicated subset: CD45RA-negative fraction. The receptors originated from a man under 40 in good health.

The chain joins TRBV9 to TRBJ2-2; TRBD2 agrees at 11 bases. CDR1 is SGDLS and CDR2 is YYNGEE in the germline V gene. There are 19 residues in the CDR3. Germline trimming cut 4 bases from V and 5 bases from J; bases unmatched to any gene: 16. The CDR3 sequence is CASSPHLGLAVIGTGELFF. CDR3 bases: TGTGCCAGCAGCCCCCACTTGGGACTAGCGGTTATAGGGACCGGGGAGCTGTTTTTT. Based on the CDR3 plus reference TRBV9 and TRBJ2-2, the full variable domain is DSGVTQTPKHLITATGQRVTLRCSPRSGDLSVYWYQQSLDQGLQFLIQYYNGEERAKGNILERFSAQQFPDLHSELNLSSLELGDSALYFCASSPHLGLAVIGTGELFFGEGSRLTVL.

CDR3 sequence reads: CAIRNNRDYGYTF. As DNA, the CDR3 is TGTGCCATCAGAAACAATCGGGACTATGGCTACACCTTC. This chain connects TRBV6-5 to TRBJ1-2; D not resolved. Germline V gives CDR1 MNHEY, CDR2 SVGAGI. V was shortened by 10 bases and J by 3 bases, with 15 bases between the two germline ends. This CDR3 is 13 amino acids long.

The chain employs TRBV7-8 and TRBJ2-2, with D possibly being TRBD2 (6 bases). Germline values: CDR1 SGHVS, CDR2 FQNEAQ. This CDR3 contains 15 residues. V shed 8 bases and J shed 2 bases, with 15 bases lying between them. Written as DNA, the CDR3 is TGTGCCAGCTTGCCGGGACTCGGCAACACCGGGGAGCTGTTTTTT. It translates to CASLPGLGNTGELFF.

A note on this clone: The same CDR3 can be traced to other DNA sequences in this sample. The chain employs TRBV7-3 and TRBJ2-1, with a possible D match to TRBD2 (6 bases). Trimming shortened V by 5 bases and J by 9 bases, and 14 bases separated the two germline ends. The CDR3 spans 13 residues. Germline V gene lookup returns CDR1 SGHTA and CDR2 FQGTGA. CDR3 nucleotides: TGTGCCAGCAGCCTACGGGACTCCACTGAGCAGTTCTTC. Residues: CASSLRDSTEQFF.

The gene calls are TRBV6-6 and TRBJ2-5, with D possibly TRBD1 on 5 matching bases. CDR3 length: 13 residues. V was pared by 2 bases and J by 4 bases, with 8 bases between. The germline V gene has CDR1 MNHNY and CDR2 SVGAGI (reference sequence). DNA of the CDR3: TGTGCCAGCAGTTACAATAGGGGAGAGACCCAGTACTTC. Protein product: CASSYNRGETQYF.

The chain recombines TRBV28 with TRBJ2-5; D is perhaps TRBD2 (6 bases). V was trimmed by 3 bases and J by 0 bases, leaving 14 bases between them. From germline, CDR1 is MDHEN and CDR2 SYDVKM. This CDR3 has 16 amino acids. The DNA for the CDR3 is TGTGCCAGCAGTTTCTCCCCCCTAGCGAACCAAGAGACCCAGTACTTC. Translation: CASSFSPLANQETQYF.

CDR3 DNA sequence: TGTGCCAGCAGTGAACTCCGGACAGGGAACACCGGGGAGCTGTTTTTT. It specifies CASSELRTGNTGELFF. The rearrangement joins TRBV6-1 to TRBJ2-2; TRBD1 matches 7 bases. This CDR3 comprises 16 residues. Germline V gene lookup returns CDR1 MNHNS and CDR2 SASEGT. The ends lost 2 bases at V and 1 base at J; junction bases unmatched: 4.

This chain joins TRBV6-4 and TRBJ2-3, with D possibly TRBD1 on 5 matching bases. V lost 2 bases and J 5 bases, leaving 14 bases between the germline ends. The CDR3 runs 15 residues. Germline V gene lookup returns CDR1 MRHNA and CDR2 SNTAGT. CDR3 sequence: CASSDGPQGGDTQYF. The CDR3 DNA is TGTGCCAGCAGTGACGGGCCGCAGGGTGGAGATACGCAGTATTTT.

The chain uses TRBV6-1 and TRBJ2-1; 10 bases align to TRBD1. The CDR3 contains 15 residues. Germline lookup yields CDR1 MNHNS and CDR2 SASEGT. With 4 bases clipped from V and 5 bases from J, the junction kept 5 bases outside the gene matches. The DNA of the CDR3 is TGTGCCAGCAGTGGATACGGGACAGGGGACAATGAGCAGTTCTTC. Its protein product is CASSGYGTGDNEQFF.

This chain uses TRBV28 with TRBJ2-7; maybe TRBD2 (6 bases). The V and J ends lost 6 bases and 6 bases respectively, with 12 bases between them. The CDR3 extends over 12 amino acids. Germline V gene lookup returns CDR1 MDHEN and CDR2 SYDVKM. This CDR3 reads CASRVGRSEQYF. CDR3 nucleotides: TGTGCCAGCAGAGTAGGGAGGAGCGAGCAGTACTTC.

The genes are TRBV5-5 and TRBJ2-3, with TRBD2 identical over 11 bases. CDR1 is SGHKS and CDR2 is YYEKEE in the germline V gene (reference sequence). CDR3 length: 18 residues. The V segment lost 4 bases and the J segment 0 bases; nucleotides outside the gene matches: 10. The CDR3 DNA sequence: TGTGCCAGCAGCCCCTGGGGGACTAGCGGAGTGAGCACAGATACGCAGTATTTT. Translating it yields CASSPWGTSGVSTDTQYF.

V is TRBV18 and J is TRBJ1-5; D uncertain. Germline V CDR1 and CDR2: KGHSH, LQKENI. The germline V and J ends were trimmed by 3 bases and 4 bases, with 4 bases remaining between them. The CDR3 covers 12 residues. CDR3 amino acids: CASSPVNQPQHF. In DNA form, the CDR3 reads TGTGCCAGCTCACCCGTTAATCAGCCCCAGCATTTT.

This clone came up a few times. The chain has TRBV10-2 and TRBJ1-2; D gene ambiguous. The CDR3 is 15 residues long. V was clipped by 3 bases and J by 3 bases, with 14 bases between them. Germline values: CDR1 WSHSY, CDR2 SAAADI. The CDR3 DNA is TGCGCCAGCAGTGACCTCCTCGGATCGTACTATGGCTACACCTTC. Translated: CASSDLLGSYYGYTF.

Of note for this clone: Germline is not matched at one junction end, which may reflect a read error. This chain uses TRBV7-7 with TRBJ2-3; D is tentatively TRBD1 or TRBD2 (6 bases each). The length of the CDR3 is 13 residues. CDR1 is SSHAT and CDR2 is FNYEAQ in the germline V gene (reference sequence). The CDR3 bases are TGTGCTAGCAGCTTAGGGGGGACAGATACGCAGTATTTT. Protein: CASSLGGTDTQYF.

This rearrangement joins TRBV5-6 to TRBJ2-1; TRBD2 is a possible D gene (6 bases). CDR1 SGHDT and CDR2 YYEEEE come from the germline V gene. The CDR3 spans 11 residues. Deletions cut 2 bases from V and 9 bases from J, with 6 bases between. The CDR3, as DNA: TGTGCCAGCAGCTTAGCGGGTGAGCAGTTCTTC. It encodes CASSLAGEQFF.

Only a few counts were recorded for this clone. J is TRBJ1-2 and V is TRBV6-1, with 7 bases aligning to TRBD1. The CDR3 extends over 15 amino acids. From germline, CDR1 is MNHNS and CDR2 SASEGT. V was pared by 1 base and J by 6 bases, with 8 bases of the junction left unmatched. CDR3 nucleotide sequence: TGTGCCAGCAGTGAAGAGCGACAGGGAGTCGATGGCTACACCTTC. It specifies CASSEERQGVDGYTF.

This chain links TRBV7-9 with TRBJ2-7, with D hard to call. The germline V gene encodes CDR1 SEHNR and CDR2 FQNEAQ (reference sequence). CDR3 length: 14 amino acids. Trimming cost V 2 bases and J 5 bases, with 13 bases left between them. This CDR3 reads CASSLTGPPDEQYF. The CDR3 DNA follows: TGTGCCAGCAGCTTAACCGGTCCGCCGGACGAGCAGTACTTC. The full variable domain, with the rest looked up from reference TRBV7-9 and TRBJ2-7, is DTGVSQNPRHKITKRGQNVTFRCDPISEHNRLYWYRQTLGQGPEFLTYFQNEAQLEKSRLLSDRFSAERPKGSFSTLEIQRTEQGDSAMYLCASSLTGPPDEQYFGPGTRLTVT.

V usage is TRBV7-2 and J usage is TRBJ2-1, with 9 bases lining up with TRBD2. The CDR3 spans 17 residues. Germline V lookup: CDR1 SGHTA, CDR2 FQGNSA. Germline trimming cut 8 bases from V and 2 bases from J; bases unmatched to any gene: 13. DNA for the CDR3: TGTGCCAGCTCTAGGCTAGCGGGATTGTTCCCCTACAATGAGCAGTTCTTC. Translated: CASSRLAGLFPYNEQFF. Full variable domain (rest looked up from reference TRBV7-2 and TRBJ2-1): GAGVSQSPSNKVTEKGKDVELRCDPISGHTALYWYRQSLGQGLEFLIYFQGNSAPDKSGLPSDRFSAERTGGSVSTLTIQRTQQEDSAVYLCASSRLAGLFPYNEQFFGPGTRLTVL.

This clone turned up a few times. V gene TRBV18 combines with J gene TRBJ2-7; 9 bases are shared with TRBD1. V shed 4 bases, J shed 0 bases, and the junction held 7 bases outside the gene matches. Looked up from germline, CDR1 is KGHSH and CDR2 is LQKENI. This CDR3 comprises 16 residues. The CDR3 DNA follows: TGTGCCAGCTCACGAGGGACAGGGCTGAGCTCCTACGAGCAGTACTTC. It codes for CASSRGTGLSSYEQYF.

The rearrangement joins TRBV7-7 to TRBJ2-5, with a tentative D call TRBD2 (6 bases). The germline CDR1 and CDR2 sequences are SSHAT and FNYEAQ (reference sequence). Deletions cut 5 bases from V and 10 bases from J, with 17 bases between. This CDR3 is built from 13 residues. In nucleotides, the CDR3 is TGTGCCAGCAGCATTAGCGGTTCCGGGGACCAGTACTTC. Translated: CASSISGSGDQYF.

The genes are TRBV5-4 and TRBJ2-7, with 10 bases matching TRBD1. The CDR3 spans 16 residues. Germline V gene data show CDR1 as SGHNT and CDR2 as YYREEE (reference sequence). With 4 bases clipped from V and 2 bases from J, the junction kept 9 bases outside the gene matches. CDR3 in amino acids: CASSLQTGQGTYEQYF. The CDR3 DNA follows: TGTGCCAGCAGCCTCCAGACGGGACAGGGGACCTACGAGCAGTACTTC. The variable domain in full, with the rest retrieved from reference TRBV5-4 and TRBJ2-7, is ETGVTQSPTHLIKTRGQQVTLRCSSQSGHNTVSWYQQALGQGPQFIFQYYREEENGRGNFPPRFSGLQFPNYSSELNVNALELDDSALYLCASSLQTGQGTYEQYFGPGTRLTVT.

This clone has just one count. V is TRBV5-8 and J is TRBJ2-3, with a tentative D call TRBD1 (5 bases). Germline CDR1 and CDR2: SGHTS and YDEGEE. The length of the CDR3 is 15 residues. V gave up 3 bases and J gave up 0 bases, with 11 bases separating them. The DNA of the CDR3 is TGTGCCAGCAGCTCCGACAGTGAAAGCACAGATACGCAGTATTTT. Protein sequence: CASSSDSESTDTQYF.

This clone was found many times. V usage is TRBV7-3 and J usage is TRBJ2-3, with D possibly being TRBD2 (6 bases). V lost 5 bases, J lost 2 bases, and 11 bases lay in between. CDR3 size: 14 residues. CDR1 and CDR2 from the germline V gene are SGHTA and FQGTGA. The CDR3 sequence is CASSQTRTTDTQYF. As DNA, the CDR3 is TGTGCCAGCAGCCAGACTAGGACCACAGATACGCAGTATTTT.

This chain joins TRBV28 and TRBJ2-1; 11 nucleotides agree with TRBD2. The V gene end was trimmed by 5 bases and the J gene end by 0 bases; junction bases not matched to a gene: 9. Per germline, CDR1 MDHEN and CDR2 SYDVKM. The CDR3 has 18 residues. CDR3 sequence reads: CASSGTSGPYSSYNEQFF. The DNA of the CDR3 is TGTGCCAGCAGTGGGACTAGCGGTCCTTACAGCTCCTACAATGAGCAGTTCTTC.